The 15 T cell receptor beta chains reported below all come from one sample, sequenced in a study of T cells in Graves' hyperthyroidism and ophthalmopathy. What was amplified from RNA transcripts were TCR beta CDR3 regions. Researchers ran a first-round RT-PCR on the TCR CDR3 using the HTBI primer set. TCRdb re-called the multiplex PCR reads with MiXCR, one entry per CDR3 protein. The sample holds hundreds of thousands of distinct CDR3 sequences, 12% to 15% seen once. Sequenced: blood. The origin of the receptors is a woman in her late teens or twenties with Graves' hyperthyroidism.

This clonotype was recorded once. At one end, the junction sequence differs from germline, possibly due to a read error. This chain links TRBV27 with TRBJ2-2; tentative D call: TRBD2 (6 bases). This CDR3 is built from 15 residues. The germline gives CDR1 MNHEY, CDR2 SMNVEV (reference sequence). CDR3 DNA: TGTGCCAACAGTTTAGGCGGGAAGAACACCGGGGAGCTGTTTTTT. Its translation is CANSLGGKNTGELFF.

V usage is TRBV2 and J usage is TRBJ2-2, with TRBD2 identical over 9 bases. The V gene's germline CDR1 is SNHLY and CDR2 FYNNEI. J was trimmed by 4 bases and V by 5 bases; bases with no gene match: 5. The CDR3 totals 15 residues. CDR3 sequence: CASSRAGGPTGELFF. The DNA of the CDR3 is TGTGCCAGCAGTCGAGCGGGAGGACCCACCGGGGAGCTGTTTTTT. Based on the CDR3 plus reference TRBV2 and TRBJ2-2, the full variable domain is EPEVTQTPSHQVTQMGQEVILRCVPISNHLYFYWYRQILGQKVEFLVSFYNNEISEKSEIFDDQFSVERPDGSNFTLKIRSTKLEDSAMYFCASSRAGGPTGELFFGEGSRLTVL.

The chain carries TRBV29-1 and TRBJ2-5; 8 bases are shared with TRBD1. CDR3 length: 15 residues. The V segment lost 6 bases and the J segment 4 bases; nucleotides outside the gene matches: 13. Germline CDR1 is SQVTM and CDR2 is ANQGSEA. The CDR3 DNA is TGCAGCGTAAACGGACAGGGAGTGATACGAGAGACCCAGTACTTC. Translated: CSVNGQGVIRETQYF.

This clonotype was seen a handful of times. CDR3 DNA: TGCAGTGCGGGCGGACTAGCGGGAGGGACCCAGTACTTC. Translating it yields CSAGGLAGGTQYF. This chain joins TRBV20-1 and TRBJ2-5; 14 bases agree with TRBD2. Unmatched junction bases numbered 4, after V lost 6 bases and J lost 7 bases. The CDR3 sequence is 13 residues long. Germline-derived CDR1 and CDR2 are DFQATT and SNEGSKA (reference sequence).

This clonotype has just a few counts. The V gene is TRBV18, the J gene TRBJ2-6; the D is unclear. Trimming left V 3 bases short and J 1 base short, with 7 bases between. Germline V gene sequence: CDR1 KGHSH, CDR2 LQKENI. There are 15 residues in the CDR3. DNA of the CDR3: TGTGCCAGCTCACCCGGTAGGTCTGGGGCCAACGTCCTGACTTTC. Its translation: CASSPGRSGANVLTF.

This clonotype was seen repeatedly, ten times or more. DNA of the CDR3: TGTGCCAGCAGCTTAGGCCGACAGGGTGGCTTCTCCTCCTACGAGCAGTACTTC. It codes for CASSLGRQGGFSSYEQYF. The rearrangement links TRBV13 to TRBJ2-7; 7 bases agree with TRBD1. The CDR3 covers 18 residues. CDR1 PRHDT and CDR2 FYEKMQ come from the germline V gene (reference sequence). Trimming took 0 bases from V and 0 from J; bases not matched to a gene: 11.

The chain combines TRBV28 with TRBJ2-1, with D possibly being TRBD2 (6 bases). CDR3 size: 19 residues. Germline-derived CDR1 and CDR2 are MDHEN and SYDVKM. Trimming shortened V by 3 bases and J by 5 bases, and 26 bases separated the two germline ends. CDR3 in DNA: TGTGCCAGCAGTTTGGACTACGCATTAGACAAACCCTCGAACAATGAGCAGTTCTTC. This sequence encodes CASSLDYALDKPSNNEQFF.

This clonotype was seen ten or more times. The CDR3 protein is CASSFRVAPGNTIYF. DNA for the CDR3: TGTGCCAGCAGTTTCAGGGTCGCGCCTGGAAACACCATATATTTT. The chain employs TRBV12-3 or TRBV12-4 and TRBJ1-3, with D tentatively TRBD1 (5 bases). The ends were cut back, 3 bases at V and 2 bases at J, with 11 bases in the middle. This CDR3 is 15 amino acids long.

This clonotype was found many times. The V gene is TRBV24-1, the J gene TRBJ2-3, with D tentatively TRBD2 (6 bases). The length of the CDR3 is 13 residues. Germline CDR1 and CDR2: KGHDR and SFDVKD. V was pared by 9 bases and J by 1 base, with 10 bases between. The CDR3 protein is CATGPGGTDTQYF. CDR3 in DNA: TGTGCCACCGGACCGGGAGGCACAGATACGCAGTATTTT.

This clonotype came up many times. The genes are TRBV28 and TRBJ2-3; 7 bases fit TRBD1. CDR1 and CDR2 (germline): MDHEN, SYDVKM. Trimming took 2 bases from V and 2 from J; bases not matched to a gene: 16. The CDR3 length is 19 residues. CDR3 amino acids: CASSLPTRPGTENTDTQYF. The CDR3 nucleotides read TGTGCCAGCAGTTTACCTACCCGACCCGGGACAGAAAACACAGATACGCAGTATTTT.

Many counts were recorded for this clonotype. The V and J genes are TRBV20-1 and TRBJ2-1, with TRBD2 matching over 8 bases. The length of the CDR3 is 14 residues. With V trimmed by 6 bases and J by 1 base, 5 bases remained unmatched. Germline V lookup: CDR1 DFQATT, CDR2 SNEGSKA (reference sequence). CDR3: CSAKAGGSYNEQFF. CDR3 coding DNA: TGCAGTGCGAAGGCGGGAGGATCCTACAATGAGCAGTTCTTC.

The sample holds a few counts of this clonotype. The chain recombines TRBV25-1 with TRBJ2-7; 7 nucleotides align to TRBD1. Trimming removed 0 bases from V and 2 bases from J; junction bases left unmatched: 4. The germline V gene encodes CDR1 MGHDK and CDR2 SYGVNS. The CDR3 is 15 amino acids. The CDR3 reads CASSEYRQGPYEQYF. The CDR3 coding sequence is TGTGCCAGCAGTGAATATCGACAGGGACCCTACGAGCAGTACTTC.

The chain has TRBV19 and TRBJ2-1; TRBD2 is a possible D gene (6 bases). Trimming took 7 bases from V and 0 from J, leaving 13 bases between them. The CDR3 consists of 15 residues. Germline V gene lookup returns CDR1 LNHDA and CDR2 SQIVND (reference sequence). This CDR3 reads CASKGRGSSYNEQFF. The CDR3 DNA is TGTGCCAGTAAAGGGCGGGGCAGCTCCTACAATGAGCAGTTCTTC.

V usage is TRBV28 and J usage is TRBJ2-1, with D possibly matching TRBD1 (6 bases). The CDR3 length is 16 residues. V dropped 5 bases and J dropped 0 bases, with 14 bases sitting between them. Germline V gives CDR1 MDHEN, CDR2 SYDVKM. CDR3 residues: CASSPLGTPSYNEQFF. For the CDR3, the DNA is TGTGCCAGCAGTCCACTTGGGACACCCTCCTACAATGAGCAGTTCTTC.

This clonotype was seen ten or more times. The chain uses TRBV27 and TRBJ2-7; no clear D gene. CDR3 length: 14 amino acids. Germline V gene lookup returns CDR1 MNHEY and CDR2 SMNVEV (reference sequence). With 4 bases removed from V and 1 base from J, the gap between germline ends came to 11 bases. CDR3 sequence: CASSSSYRSYEQYF. The CDR3 bases are TGTGCCAGCAGTTCCTCCTATCGATCCTACGAGCAGTACTTC.